Below, 26 T cell receptor beta chains from the same sample are listed, as sequenced in a study of T cell responses to AZD1222 COVID-19 vaccine. The protocol was immunoSEQ multiplex PCR, while the TCRdb copy is restricted to in-frame clones and leaves out a portion. The table records about 120,000 clones, 90% of them present only once. The material was peripheral blood, obtained on day 0 of AZD1222 vaccination. Source of these receptors: an adult in good health.

This chain links TRBV30 with TRBJ1-2, with a possible D match to TRBD1 (6 bases). V was pared by 4 bases and J by 9 bases, with 21 bases between. Looked up from germline, CDR1 is GTSNPN and CDR2 is SVGIG (reference sequence). The CDR3 extends over 14 amino acids. This chain's CDR3 is CAWNREEDSKSYTF. The CDR3 nucleotides are TGTGCCTGGAATCGGGAAGAGGACAGCAAAAGCTACACCTTC.

The chain couples TRBV28 to TRBJ1-1, with D tentatively TRBD1 (5 bases). V gave up 0 bases and J gave up 3 bases, with 8 bases separating them. CDR1 is MDHEN, CDR2 SYDVKM, per germline. This CDR3 is built from 14 residues. This CDR3 reads CASSLWGGDTEAFF. The CDR3 coding sequence is TGTGCCAGCAGTTTATGGGGAGGGGACACTGAAGCTTTCTTT.

The gene calls are TRBV29-1 and TRBJ2-3; possible D gene TRBD2, 6 bases. The CDR3 runs 14 residues. Germline V gene lookup returns CDR1 SQVTM and CDR2 ANQGSEA. As DNA, the CDR3 is TGCAGTGGGACTGGCTTACTACCCACAGATACGCAGTATTTT. It codes for CSGTGLLPTDTQYF.

The gene calls are TRBV6-5 and TRBJ1-2; 11 bases line up with TRBD1. J was trimmed by 8 bases and V by 2 bases; bases with no gene match: 4. The CDR3 consists of 14 residues. Germline lookup yields CDR1 MNHEY and CDR2 SVGAGI. The CDR3 nucleotides read TGTGCCAGCAGTTACCTCGGGACAGGGGGAGGCTACACCTTC. It codes for CASSYLGTGGGYTF.

The CDR3 region is CASSRNGQGDGNTIYF. DNA of the CDR3: TGTGCCAGCTCACGAAACGGACAGGGGGATGGAAACACCATATATTTT. This chain joins TRBV18 and TRBJ1-3, with 10 bases identical to TRBD1. The CDR3 totals 16 residues. Trimming at V came to 4 bases and at J to 3 bases, leaving 6 bases not matched to a gene. CDR1 KGHSH and CDR2 LQKENI come from the germline V gene.

The chain uses TRBV7-2 and TRBJ2-7; D unresolved. Germline V gene lookup returns CDR1 SGHTA and CDR2 FQGNSA. The CDR3 length is 12 residues. Trimming took off 4 bases at V and 3 bases at J, with 7 bases between the two ends. The CDR3 coding sequence is TGTGCCAGCAGCTCAAGTCACTACGAGCAGTACTTC. Encoded protein: CASSSSHYEQYF.

This chain links TRBV11-3 with TRBJ2-1; D not resolved. Germline-derived CDR1 and CDR2 are SGHNT and YENEEA. CDR3 length: 14 amino acids. V was clipped by 5 bases and J by 5 bases, with 13 bases between them. The CDR3 region is CASSPSSIHNEQFF. The CDR3 bases are TGTGCCAGCAGCCCCAGTAGTATCCACAATGAGCAGTTCTTC.

The CDR3 nucleotides are TGTGCCAGCAGCCGTTTCGGGGGGACCCTCCACTTT. Amino acid sequence: CASSRFGGTLHF. J is TRBJ1-6 and V is TRBV7-8; D possibly corresponds to TRBD1 (5 bases). The CDR3 totals 12 residues. The germline V and J ends were trimmed by 5 bases and 14 bases, with 13 bases remaining between them. The germline CDR1 and CDR2 sequences are SGHVS and FQNEAQ.

The gene calls are TRBV19 and TRBJ1-6; D might be TRBD1 (5 bases). From germline, CDR1 is LNHDA and CDR2 SQIVND (reference sequence). The CDR3 extends over 14 amino acids. V lost 7 bases, J lost 4 bases, and 11 bases lay in between. The CDR3 sequence is CASTRDRYNSPLHF. The CDR3 DNA is TGTGCCAGTACCCGGGACCGATATAATTCACCCCTCCACTTT.

V usage is TRBV24-1 and J usage is TRBJ2-3; 8 bases align to TRBD1. J was trimmed by 2 bases and V by 9 bases; bases with no gene match: 6. The CDR3 consists of 14 residues. Germline CDR1 reads KGHDR; CDR2 reads SFDVKD. The CDR3 here is CATGGTGTTDTQYF. CDR3 bases: TGTGCCACCGGGGGGACAGGAACCACAGATACGCAGTATTTT.

The chain has TRBV27 and TRBJ2-2; D remains ambiguous. CDR1 and CDR2 (germline): MNHEY, SMNVEV (reference sequence). This CDR3 spans 15 amino acids. V gave up 4 bases and J gave up 9 bases, with 18 bases separating them. As DNA, the CDR3 is TGTGCCAGCAGTTCCGCCCTAAAGTTCGGTCGGGAGCTGTTTTTT. Its translation is CASSSALKFGRELFF.

The chain joins TRBV4-2 to TRBJ1-1, with D perhaps matching TRBD1 (5 bases). Germline V lookup: CDR1 LGHNA, CDR2 YNFKEQ. The V end was cut by 3 bases, the J end by 0 bases, with 14 bases between. This CDR3 has 16 residues. CDR3 region: CASSHSIGELNTEAFF. DNA for the CDR3: TGTGCCAGCAGCCATTCAATAGGGGAATTGAACACTGAAGCTTTCTTT.

CDR3 protein: CASSPERNNSPLHF. For the CDR3, the DNA is TGTGCCAGCAGTCCCGAACGGAATAATTCACCCCTCCACTTT. This sequence joins TRBV28 and TRBJ1-6; D gene uncertain. V was pared by 5 bases and J by 5 bases, with 10 bases between. There are 14 residues in the CDR3. Germline V gene lookup returns CDR1 MDHEN and CDR2 SYDVKM.

The chain is built from TRBV9 and TRBJ1-1, with D tentatively TRBD1 (6 bases). Germline V gives CDR1 SGDLS, CDR2 YYNGEE. Trimming pared 5 bases from V and 6 bases from J, leaving 11 bases between. The CDR3 sequence is 12 residues long. The CDR3 here is CASSTGSAEAFF. The CDR3, as DNA: TGTGCCAGCAGTACAGGGTCCGCTGAAGCTTTCTTT.

This clone has only one observation. This CDR3 reads CASRSPYTGELFF. CDR3 sequence (DNA): TGTGCCAGTAGATCTCCATACACCGGGGAGCTGTTTTTT. This sequence joins TRBV19 and TRBJ2-2; D unresolved. From germline, CDR1 is LNHDA and CDR2 SQIVND (reference sequence). V lost 6 bases and J lost 3, with 8 bases in between. CDR3 length: 13 residues.

This chain uses TRBV7-9 with TRBJ1-2; D call uncertain. V lost 5 bases, J lost 4 bases, and 14 bases lay in between. The CDR3 contains 14 residues. Germline V gives CDR1 SEHNR, CDR2 FQNEAQ (reference sequence). The CDR3 DNA follows: TGTGCCAGCAGCAACACGTCGGGCCTCTATGGCTACACCTTC. Translating gives CASSNTSGLYGYTF.

CDR3 in amino acids: CASSFPGGSEQFF. CDR3 in DNA: TGTGCCAGCAGTTTTCCGGGGGGCAGTGAGCAGTTCTTC. The V and J genes are TRBV28 and TRBJ2-1, with a weak D call TRBD2 (7 bases). Germline CDR1 reads MDHEN; CDR2 reads SYDVKM. The CDR3 extends over 13 amino acids. Trimming removed 3 bases at V and 9 bases at J, with 12 bases between.

The chain couples TRBV7-3 to TRBJ2-1; the D gene is possibly TRBD2 (5 bases). Germline-derived CDR1 and CDR2 are SGHTA and FQGTGA. Trimming took off 1 base at V and 6 bases at J, with 16 bases between the two ends. This CDR3 region has 16 residues. CDR3 nucleotide sequence: TGTGCCAGCAGCTTAAGTGGGAGTGTGAGGATCAATGAGCAGTTCTTC. Protein sequence: CASSLSGSVRINEQFF.

The rearrangement links TRBV19 to TRBJ2-2, with no clear D. This CDR3 has 16 amino acids. Germline CDR1 LNHDA, CDR2 SQIVND (reference sequence). V lost 5 bases and J lost 2, with 15 bases in between. CDR3 in amino acids: CASSFHQVANTGELFF. Written as DNA, the CDR3 is TGTGCCAGTAGTTTTCATCAAGTAGCAAACACCGGGGAGCTGTTTTTT. Looking up the rest from reference TRBV19 and TRBJ2-2 gives the full variable domain: DGGITQSPKYLFRKEGQNVTLSCEQNLNHDAMYWYRQDPGQGLRLIYYSQIVNDFQKGDIAEGYSVSREKKESFPLTVTSAQKNPTAFYLCASSFHQVANTGELFFGEGSRLTVL.

This chain links TRBV14 with TRBJ1-6; tentative D call: TRBD1 (6 bases). The CDR3 covers 19 residues. V was clipped by 5 bases and J by 0 bases, with 20 bases between them. Germline CDR1 and CDR2: SGHDN and FVKESK. Written as DNA, the CDR3 is TGTGCCAGCAGCAAGAGGGGGGTGACAGTTCGCTCCTATAATTCACCCCTCCACTTT. Translation: CASSKRGVTVRSYNSPLHF.

The chain combines TRBV15 with TRBJ2-1, with 9 bases that match TRBD2. Germline CDR1 reads LNHNV; CDR2 reads YYDKDF (reference sequence). V lost 2 bases, J lost 5 bases, and 7 bases stayed unmatched. CDR3 length: 16 residues. The CDR3 spells CATSRSVQRGDNEQFF. In DNA form, the CDR3 reads TGTGCCACCAGCAGAAGTGTCCAGCGGGGGGACAATGAGCAGTTCTTC.

The J gene is TRBJ2-3, the V gene TRBV27; 9 positions match TRBD2. The ends lost 6 bases at V and 5 bases at J; junction bases unmatched: 12. The CDR3 has 16 amino acids. CDR1 and CDR2 from the germline V gene are MNHEY and SMNVEV (reference sequence). Here the CDR3 reads CASSLGRRGGLDTQYF. The DNA for the CDR3 is TGTGCCAGCAGCCTAGGGCGGCGGGGGGGCCTAGATACGCAGTATTTT.

The count of this clone is one. J is TRBJ1-1 and V is TRBV14, with 9 bases matching TRBD1. The trim removed 5 bases at V and 0 bases at J, leaving 4 bases unmatched. CDR3 length: 15 amino acids. Germline lookup yields CDR1 SGHDN and CDR2 FVKESK. The CDR3 loop reads CASSENRGLNTEAFF. The CDR3 bases are TGTGCCAGCAGCGAAAACAGGGGGCTGAACACTGAAGCTTTCTTT.

The rearrangement joins TRBV30 to TRBJ1-1, with D possibly being TRBD1 (5 bases). V was trimmed by 5 bases and J by 4 bases, leaving 20 bases between them. Germline V gene lookup returns CDR1 GTSNPN and CDR2 SVGIG (reference sequence). This CDR3 contains 15 residues. CDR3 protein: CAWSRGASWGTEAFF. The CDR3 DNA reads as TGTGCCTGGTCGAGAGGGGCCAGTTGGGGCACTGAAGCTTTCTTT.

The chain employs TRBV5-1 and TRBJ2-4; no reliable D call. This CDR3 contains 15 residues. V lost 0 bases and J lost 5, with 12 bases in between. Per germline, CDR1 SGHRS and CDR2 YFSETQ. The CDR3 DNA is TGCGCCAGCAGCTTGGCTCTGGGTTCGGAAAACATTCAGTACTTC. Its translation is CASSLALGSENIQYF. Full variable domain (missing parts from reference TRBV5-1 and TRBJ2-4): KAGVTQTPRYLIKTRGQQVTLSCSPISGHRSVSWYQQTPGQGLQFLFEYFSETQRNKGNFPGRFSGRQFSNSRSEMNVSTLELGDSALYLCASSLALGSENIQYFGAGTRLSVL.

V and J are TRBV5-1 and TRBJ2-5; D may match TRBD1 or TRBD2 (6 bases each). CDR3 size: 14 residues. Germline lookup yields CDR1 SGHRS and CDR2 YFSETQ. The germline V and J ends were trimmed by 5 bases and 4 bases, with 15 bases remaining between them. CDR3 in DNA: TGCGCCAGCAGTACGGCCGGGGGCGCAGAGACCCAGTACTTC. Protein: CASSTAGGAETQYF.